This entry is about one T cell receptor (beta chain). Clones were read by immunoSEQ multiplex PCR, and TCRdb kept only the in-frame ones, dropping some. Among 200,000 or so clones, about 82% were seen once, and the ten largest hold around 1%. Followed longitudinally, the Seattle patients had been enrolled during active infection. The entry originates in a study of blood T cell repertoires in COVID-19. Study overall: Samples of COVID-19 (acute and convalescent) were obtained from the United States, Italy and Spain. T cells, B-cell-depleted T cells, or PBMCs provided the cDNA or gDNA that served as material.

Germline assignment: CDR1 SNHLY and CDR2 FYNNEI. V lost 11 bases to trimming and J lost 5 bases, with 16 bases between them. The CDR3 length is 13 residues. The TCR comes from a man aged 55 to 69 with COVID-19, enrolled during active disease. Sequencing was carried out using peripheral blood. The rearrangement uses TRBV2 and TRBJ2-1; possibly TRBD1 for D (5 bases). CDR3 residues: CAGARGPDNEQFF. In DNA, the CDR3 is TGTGCCGGGGCCCGTGGGCCCGACAATGAGCAGTTCTTC.